This T cell receptor beta chain was observed in a study of T-cell reconstitution after alpha-beta-depleted transplantation in children. Findings of the study overall: Where some patients showed high TCRbeta diversity at day 60, it came from recipient T cells and thymic progenitors that had survived. The main origin of T-cell counts and diversity one year after transplant was newly produced T cells. Two months or so post-transplant, alpha-beta T cells reportedly derived from several hundred expanded graft clones.

On this clonotype: Its antigen is undetermined.

Molecular barcoding with unique molecular identifiers was used for the TCRbeta library. TCRdb fed the PCR reads into MiXCR, producing one record per CDR3 protein. The sample carries under 750,000 distinct CDR3 sequences, roughly 23% recorded once. V dropped 1 base and J dropped 7 bases, with 13 bases sitting between them. Germline CDR1 DFQATT, CDR2 SNEGSKA (reference sequence). The CDR3 runs to 14 residues. J is TRBJ2-2 and V is TRBV20-1, with a possible D match to TRBD2 (5 bases). Sequenced material: PBMCs, mostly from graft donor cells, taken 360 days after TCRalphabeta/CD19-depleted stem cell transplant. This sequence was found in a boy in the first two years of life who had a stem cell transplant for acute myeloid leukemia, so the T cells may come from the graft donor. In nucleotides, the CDR3 is TGCAGTGCTAGAGCGGCAGAGGCGGGCGGGGAGCTGTTTTTT. It translates to CSARAAEAGGELFF.